The clone carrying this TCR beta chain appeared many times. This CDR3 region has 16 residues. Germline V gene sequence: CDR1 MNHEY, CDR2 SVGEGT. V lost 1 base and J lost 6; bases outside the gene matches: 11. The sample is drawn from a study of blood T cell repertoires in COVID-19. About the study: Donors in the United States, Italy and Spain gave samples during acute or convalescent COVID-19. T cells, B-cell-depleted T cells, or PBMCs provided the cDNA or gDNA that served as material.

Using immunoSEQ multiplex PCR, the repertoire was profiled, and TCRdb retains in-frame clones only, with some absent. There are hundreds of thousands of clones in the sample; roughly four fifths occur only once, and 2.5% lies in the top ten. The chain has TRBV6-2 or TRBV6-3 and TRBJ2-7, with 8 bases fitting TRBD1. This receptor was taken from a woman aged 40 to 55 with active or convalescent COVID-19. Sequencing was carried out using peripheral blood. Here the CDR3 reads CASSYLVGQGFAEQYF. CDR3 coding DNA: TGTGCCAGCAGTTACTTGGTAGGACAGGGATTCGCCGAGCAGTACTTC.